The text below deals with one T cell receptor beta chain. The antigen is unknown. Its ends do not fully match the called genes, so a read error is possible. The CDR3 totals 18 residues. Germline CDR1 is SGHAT and CDR2 is FQNNGV. The sample is drawn from a study of tumor-infiltrating lymphocytes in primary liver carcinoma. Study at large: There were tumors of stage T1-T3 N0M0, each 4.2 to 10 cm across.

Study outcomes and limitations: Tumors and blood were compared for top-250-clone fraction, and tumors had the significantly higher value (p = 0.039).

The investigators made TCR beta cDNA from roughly 0.55 ug total RNA, using a constant-region primer. A slightly modified ARM-PCR protocol with three nested multiplex PCR rounds produced these TCR beta libraries. A C-beta reverse primer was combined with TRBV1-TRBV30 forward primers in the first two PCR rounds, and each round had approximately 9 cycles. In TCRdb, the multiplex PCR reads were re-called with MiXCR into one record per CDR3 protein. The table records 310,000 or so distinct CDR3 sequences, roughly 61% of them present only once. Germline DNA was extracted alongside blood RNA, which was obtained from unsorted whole blood.

The TCR originated in a man aged 40-55 years with primary liver carcinoma and hepatitis B virus infection. The gene calls are TRBV11-2 and TRBJ2-5, with 15 bases that match TRBD2. Sequenced sample: peripheral blood. The CDR3 protein is CANSNAGTSGRSQETQYF. CDR3 in DNA: TGTGCCAACAGTAACGCCGGGACTAGCGGGAGGTCCCAAGAGACACAGTACTTC.